This paragraph reports one T cell receptor (beta chain). The antigen remains unidentified. Germline V gives CDR1 MGHRA, CDR2 YSYEKL. The CDR3 is made up of 17 amino acids. The V and J ends lost 1 base and 3 bases respectively, with 19 bases between them. The source of the sample is a study of cytomegalovirus exposure and HLA in healthy donors. Study observations and caveats: V- and J-gene trimming of TCR beta was linked (in a later analysis) to a missense DCLRE1C variant. V segments that were indistinguishable, TRBV6-2 and TRBV6-3 among them, were omitted from analysis.

The PCR was carried out with 60 Vbeta primers and 13 Jbeta primers. Measured with immunoSEQ multiplex PCR; TCRdb has only the in-frame clones, and not every one. The top ten hold roughly 1.1% of the sample, which has around 89,000 clones, roughly 80% seen once. Regarding donors, all were healthy bone marrow donors. The source of this sequence is a girl aged 2-10 years in good health and CMV-seropositive. The rearrangement uses TRBV4-1 and TRBJ2-7; a possible D gene is TRBD2 (6 bases). Sequences were obtained from PBMCs. The CDR3 nucleotides read TGCGCCAGCAGCCAAGTCGTCGGCGGGGTAATAGTCTACGAGCAGTACTTC. This gives the protein CASSQVVGGVIVYEQYF.